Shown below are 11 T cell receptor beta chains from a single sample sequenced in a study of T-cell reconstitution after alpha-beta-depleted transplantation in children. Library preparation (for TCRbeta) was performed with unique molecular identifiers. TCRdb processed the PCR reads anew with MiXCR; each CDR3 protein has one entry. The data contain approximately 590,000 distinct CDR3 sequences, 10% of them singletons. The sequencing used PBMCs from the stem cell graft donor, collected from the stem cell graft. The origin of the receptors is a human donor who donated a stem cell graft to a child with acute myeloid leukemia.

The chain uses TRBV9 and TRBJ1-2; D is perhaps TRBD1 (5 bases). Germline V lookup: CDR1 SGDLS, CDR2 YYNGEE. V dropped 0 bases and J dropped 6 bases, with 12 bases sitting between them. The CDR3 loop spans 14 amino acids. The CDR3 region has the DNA TGTGCCAGCAGCGTAGCCATAAGGGGAAATGGCTACACCTTC. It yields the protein CASSVAIRGNGYTF.

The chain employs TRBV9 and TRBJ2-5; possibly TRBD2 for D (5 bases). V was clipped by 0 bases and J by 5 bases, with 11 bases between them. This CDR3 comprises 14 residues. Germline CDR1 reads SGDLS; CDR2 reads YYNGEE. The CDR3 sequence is CASSVGPRGETQYF. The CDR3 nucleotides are TGTGCCAGCAGCGTAGGCCCCCGCGGGGAGACCCAGTACTTC.

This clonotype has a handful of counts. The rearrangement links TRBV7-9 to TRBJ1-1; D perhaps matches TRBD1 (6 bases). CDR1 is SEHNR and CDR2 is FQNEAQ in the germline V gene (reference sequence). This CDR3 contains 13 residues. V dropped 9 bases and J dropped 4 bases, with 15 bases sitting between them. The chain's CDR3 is CASTQGRITEAFF. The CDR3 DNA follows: TGTGCCAGTACACAGGGTCGGATCACTGAAGCTTTCTTT.

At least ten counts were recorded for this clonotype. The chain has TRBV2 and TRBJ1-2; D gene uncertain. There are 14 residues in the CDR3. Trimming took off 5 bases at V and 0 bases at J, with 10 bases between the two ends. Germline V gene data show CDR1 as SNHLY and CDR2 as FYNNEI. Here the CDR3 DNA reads TGTGCCAGCAGTCTCAGAAAAGCTAACTATGGCTACACCTTC. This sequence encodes CASSLRKANYGYTF.

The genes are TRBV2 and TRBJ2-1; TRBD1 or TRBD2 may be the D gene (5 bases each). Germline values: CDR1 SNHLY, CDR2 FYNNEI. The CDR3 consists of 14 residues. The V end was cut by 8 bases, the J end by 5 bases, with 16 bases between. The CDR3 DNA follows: TGTGCCAGCTACGGGACCGCGACAAACAATGAGCAGTTCTTC. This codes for CASYGTATNNEQFF.

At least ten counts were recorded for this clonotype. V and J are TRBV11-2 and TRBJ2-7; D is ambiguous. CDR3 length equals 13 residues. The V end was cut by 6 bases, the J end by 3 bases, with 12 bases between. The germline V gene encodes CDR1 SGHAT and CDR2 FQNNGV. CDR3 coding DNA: TGTGCCAGCAGTTCCCCGGAATACTACGAGCAGTACTTC. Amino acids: CASSSPEYYEQYF.

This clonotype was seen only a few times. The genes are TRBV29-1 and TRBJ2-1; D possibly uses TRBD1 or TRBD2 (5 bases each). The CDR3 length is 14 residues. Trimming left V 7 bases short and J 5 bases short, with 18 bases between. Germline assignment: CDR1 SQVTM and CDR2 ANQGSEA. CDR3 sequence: CSASLGTSNNEQFF. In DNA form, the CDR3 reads TGCAGCGCGAGCCTCGGGACCTCTAACAATGAGCAGTTCTTC.

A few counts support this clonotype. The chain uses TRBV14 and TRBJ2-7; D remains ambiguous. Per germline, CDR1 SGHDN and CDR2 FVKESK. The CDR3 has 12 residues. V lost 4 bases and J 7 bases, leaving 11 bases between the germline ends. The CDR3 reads CASSLIPGEQYF. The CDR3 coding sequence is TGTGCCAGCAGCCTTATACCTGGAGAGCAGTACTTC.

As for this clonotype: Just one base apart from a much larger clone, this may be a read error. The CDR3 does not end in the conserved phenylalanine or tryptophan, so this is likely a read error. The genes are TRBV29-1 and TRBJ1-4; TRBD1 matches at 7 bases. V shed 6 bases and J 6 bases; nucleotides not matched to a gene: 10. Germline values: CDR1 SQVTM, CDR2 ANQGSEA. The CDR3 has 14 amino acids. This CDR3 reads CSVAYGTDYEKLFC. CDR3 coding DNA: TGCAGCGTCGCTTACGGGACAGATTATGAAAAACTGTTTTGT.

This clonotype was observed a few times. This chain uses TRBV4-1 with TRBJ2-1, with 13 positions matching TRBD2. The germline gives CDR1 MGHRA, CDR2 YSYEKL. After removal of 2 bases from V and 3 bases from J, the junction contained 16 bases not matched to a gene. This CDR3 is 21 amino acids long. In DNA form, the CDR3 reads TGCGCCAGCAGCCAACGGACAACCGGGACTAGCGGGACCGGCGTCTACAATGAGCAGTTCTTC. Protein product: CASSQRTTGTSGTGVYNEQFF.

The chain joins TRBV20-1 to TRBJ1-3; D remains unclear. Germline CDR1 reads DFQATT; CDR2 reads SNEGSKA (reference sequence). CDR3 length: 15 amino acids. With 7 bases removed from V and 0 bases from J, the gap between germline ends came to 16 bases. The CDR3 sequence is CSVERGLLSGNTIYF. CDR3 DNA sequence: TGCAGTGTGGAGCGGGGTCTCCTCTCTGGAAACACCATATATTTT.